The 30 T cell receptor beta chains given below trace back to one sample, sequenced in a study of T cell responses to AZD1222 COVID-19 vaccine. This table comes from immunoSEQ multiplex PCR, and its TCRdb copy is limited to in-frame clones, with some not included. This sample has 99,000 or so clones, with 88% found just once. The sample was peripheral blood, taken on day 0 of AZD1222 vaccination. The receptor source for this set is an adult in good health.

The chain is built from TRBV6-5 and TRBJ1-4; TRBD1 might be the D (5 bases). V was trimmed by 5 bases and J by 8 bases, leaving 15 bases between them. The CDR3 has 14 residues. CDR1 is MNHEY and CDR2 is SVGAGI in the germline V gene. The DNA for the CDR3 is TGTGCCAGCAGTAGGGGTGATGGGTTGGAAAAACTGTTTTTT. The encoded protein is CASSRGDGLEKLFF.

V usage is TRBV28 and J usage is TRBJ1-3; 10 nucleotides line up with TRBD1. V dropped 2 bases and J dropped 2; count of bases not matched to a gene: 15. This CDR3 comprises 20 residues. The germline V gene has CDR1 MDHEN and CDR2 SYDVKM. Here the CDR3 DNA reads TGTGCCAGCAGTTTAAGGCTTGGGGGACAGGGGTCCTCCGCTGGAAACACCATATATTTT. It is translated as CASSLRLGGQGSSAGNTIYF.

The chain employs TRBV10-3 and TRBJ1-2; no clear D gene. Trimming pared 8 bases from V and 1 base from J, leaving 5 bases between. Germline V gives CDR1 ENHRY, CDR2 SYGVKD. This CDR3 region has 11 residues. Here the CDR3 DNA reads TGTGCCATCGGGGATAACTATGGCTACACCTTC. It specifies CAIGDNYGYTF.

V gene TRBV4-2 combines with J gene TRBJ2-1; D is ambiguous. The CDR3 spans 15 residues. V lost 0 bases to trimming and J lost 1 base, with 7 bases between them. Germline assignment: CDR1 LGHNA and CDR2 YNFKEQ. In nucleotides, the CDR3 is TGTGCCAGCAGCCAAGAGGAGAGATCCTACAATGAGCAGTTCTTC. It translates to CASSQEERSYNEQFF.

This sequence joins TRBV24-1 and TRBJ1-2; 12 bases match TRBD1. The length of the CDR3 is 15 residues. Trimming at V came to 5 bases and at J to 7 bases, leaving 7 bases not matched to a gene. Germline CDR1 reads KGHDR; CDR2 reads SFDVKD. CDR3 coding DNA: TGTGCCACCAGTGGACCGGGACAGGGGGCTTCTGGCTACACCTTC. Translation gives CATSGPGQGASGYTF.

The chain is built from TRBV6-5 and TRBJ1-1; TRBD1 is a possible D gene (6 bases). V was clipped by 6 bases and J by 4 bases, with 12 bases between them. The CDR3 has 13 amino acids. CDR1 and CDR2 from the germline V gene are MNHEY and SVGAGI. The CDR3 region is CASRNRVFTEAFF. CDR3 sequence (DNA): TGTGCCAGCAGAAACAGGGTTTTCACTGAAGCTTTCTTT.

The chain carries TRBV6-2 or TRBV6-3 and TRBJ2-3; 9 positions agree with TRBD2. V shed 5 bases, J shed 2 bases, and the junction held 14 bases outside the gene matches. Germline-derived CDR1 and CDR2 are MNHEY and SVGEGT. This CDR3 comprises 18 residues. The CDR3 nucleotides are TGTGCCAGCAGTAGCCGACGAATGGCGGGAGGGCTCACAGATACGCAGTATTTT. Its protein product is CASSSRRMAGGLTDTQYF.

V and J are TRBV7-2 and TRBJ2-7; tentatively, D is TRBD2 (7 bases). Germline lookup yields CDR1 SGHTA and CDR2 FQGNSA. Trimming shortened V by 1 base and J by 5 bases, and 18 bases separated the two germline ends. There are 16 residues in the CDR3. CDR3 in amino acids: CASSLVGGGPHDEQYF. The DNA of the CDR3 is TGTGCCAGCAGCTTAGTAGGGGGAGGGCCTCACGACGAGCAGTACTTC.

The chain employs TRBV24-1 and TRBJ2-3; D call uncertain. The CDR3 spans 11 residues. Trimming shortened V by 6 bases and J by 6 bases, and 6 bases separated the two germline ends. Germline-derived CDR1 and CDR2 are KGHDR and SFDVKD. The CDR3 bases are TGTGCCACCAGTCTTTATGATACGCAGTATTTT. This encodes CATSLYDTQYF.

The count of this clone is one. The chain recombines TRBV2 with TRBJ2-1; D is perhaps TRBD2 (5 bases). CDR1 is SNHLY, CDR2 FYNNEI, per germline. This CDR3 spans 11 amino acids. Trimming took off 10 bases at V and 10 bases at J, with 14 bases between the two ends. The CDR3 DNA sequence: TGTGCCACCGACCGGTCGGGGGAGCAGTTCTTC. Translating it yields CATDRSGEQFF.

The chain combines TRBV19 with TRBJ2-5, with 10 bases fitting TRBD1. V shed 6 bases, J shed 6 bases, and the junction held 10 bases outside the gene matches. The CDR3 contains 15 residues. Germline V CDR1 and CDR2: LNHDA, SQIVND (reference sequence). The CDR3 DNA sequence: TGTGCCAGTAGGGATTGGCCGGGACAGGGGAAGACCCAGTACTTC. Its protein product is CASRDWPGQGKTQYF.

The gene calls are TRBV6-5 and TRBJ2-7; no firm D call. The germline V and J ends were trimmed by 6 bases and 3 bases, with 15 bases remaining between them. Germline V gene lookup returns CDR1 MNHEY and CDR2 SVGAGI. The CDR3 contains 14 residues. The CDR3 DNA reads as TGTGCCAGCAGACATGGATCTTCAGACTACGAGCAGTACTTC. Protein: CASRHGSSDYEQYF.

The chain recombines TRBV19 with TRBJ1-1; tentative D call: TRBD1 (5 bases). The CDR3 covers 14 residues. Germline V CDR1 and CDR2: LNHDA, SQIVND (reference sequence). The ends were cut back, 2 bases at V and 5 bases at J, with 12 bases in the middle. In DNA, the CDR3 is TGTGCCAGTAGTATACAGGGCTTGGGTACTGAAGCTTTCTTT. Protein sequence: CASSIQGLGTEAFF. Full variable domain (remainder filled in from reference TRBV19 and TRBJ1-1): DGGITQSPKYLFRKEGQNVTLSCEQNLNHDAMYWYRQDPGQGLRLIYYSQIVNDFQKGDIAEGYSVSREKKESFPLTVTSAQKNPTAFYLCASSIQGLGTEAFFGQGTRLTVV.

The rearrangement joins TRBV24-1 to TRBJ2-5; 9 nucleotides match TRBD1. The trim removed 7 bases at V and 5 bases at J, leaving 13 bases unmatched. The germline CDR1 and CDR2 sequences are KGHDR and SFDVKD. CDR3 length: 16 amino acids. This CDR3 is CATSTSGTGHWETQYF. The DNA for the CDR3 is TGTGCCACCAGCACTTCGGGGACAGGGCATTGGGAGACCCAGTACTTC.

CDR3 nucleotides: TGCGCCAGCAGCCCTTACGGACCGACTACCGCCGGAAACACCATATATTTT. The encoded protein is CASSPYGPTTAGNTIYF. This chain uses TRBV5-1 with TRBJ1-3; D is uncertain. V lost 4 bases to trimming and J lost 4 bases, with 21 bases between them. The CDR3 covers 17 residues. Germline CDR1 is SGHRS and CDR2 is YFSETQ.

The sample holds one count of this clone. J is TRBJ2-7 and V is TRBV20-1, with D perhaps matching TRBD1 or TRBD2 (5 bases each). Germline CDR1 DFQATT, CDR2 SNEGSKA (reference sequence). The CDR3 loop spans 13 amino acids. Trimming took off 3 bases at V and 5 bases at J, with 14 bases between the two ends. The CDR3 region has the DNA TGCAGTGCTAGTTGGGGGAGTTCCCACGAGCAGTACTTC. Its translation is CSASWGSSHEQYF.

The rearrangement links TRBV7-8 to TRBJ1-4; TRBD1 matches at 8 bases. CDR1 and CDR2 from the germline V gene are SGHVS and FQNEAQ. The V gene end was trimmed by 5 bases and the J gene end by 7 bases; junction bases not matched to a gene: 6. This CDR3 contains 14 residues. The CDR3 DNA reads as TGTGCCAGCAGCCCAGGGGGCGCGGGTGAAAAACTGTTTTTT. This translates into CASSPGGAGEKLFF.

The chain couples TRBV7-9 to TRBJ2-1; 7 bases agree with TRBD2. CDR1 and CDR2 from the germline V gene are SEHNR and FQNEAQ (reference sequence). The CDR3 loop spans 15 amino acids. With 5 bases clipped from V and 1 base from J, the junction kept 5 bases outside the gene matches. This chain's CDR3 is CASSTPGRSYNEQFF. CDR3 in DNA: TGTGCCAGCAGCACCCCCGGGAGGTCCTACAATGAGCAGTTCTTC.

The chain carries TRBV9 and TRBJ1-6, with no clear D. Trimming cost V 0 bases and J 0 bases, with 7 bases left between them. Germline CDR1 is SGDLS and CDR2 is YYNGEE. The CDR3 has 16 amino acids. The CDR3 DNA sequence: TGTGCCAGCAGCGTAGACGGCAGCTCCTATAATTCACCCCTCCACTTT. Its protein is CASSVDGSSYNSPLHF.

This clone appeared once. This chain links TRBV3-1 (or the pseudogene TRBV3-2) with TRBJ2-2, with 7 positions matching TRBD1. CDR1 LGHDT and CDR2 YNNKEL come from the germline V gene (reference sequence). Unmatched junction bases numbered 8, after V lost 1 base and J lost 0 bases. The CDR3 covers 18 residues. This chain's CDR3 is CASSQVHPGTANTGELFF. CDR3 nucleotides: TGTGCCAGCAGCCAAGTTCACCCCGGGACAGCGAACACCGGGGAGCTGTTTTTT.

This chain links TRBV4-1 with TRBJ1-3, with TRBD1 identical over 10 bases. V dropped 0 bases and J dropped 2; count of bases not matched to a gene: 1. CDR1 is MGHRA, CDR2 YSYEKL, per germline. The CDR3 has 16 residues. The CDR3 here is CASSQDGQGAGNTIYF. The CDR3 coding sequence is TGCGCCAGCAGCCAAGACGGACAGGGGGCTGGAAACACCATATATTTT.

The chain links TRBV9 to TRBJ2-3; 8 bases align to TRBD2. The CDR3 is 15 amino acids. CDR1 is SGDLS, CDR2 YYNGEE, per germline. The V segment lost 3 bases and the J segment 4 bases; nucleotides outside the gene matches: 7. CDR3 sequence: CASSASGRTSDTQYF. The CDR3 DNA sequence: TGTGCCAGCAGCGCGAGCGGGAGAACATCAGATACGCAGTATTTT.

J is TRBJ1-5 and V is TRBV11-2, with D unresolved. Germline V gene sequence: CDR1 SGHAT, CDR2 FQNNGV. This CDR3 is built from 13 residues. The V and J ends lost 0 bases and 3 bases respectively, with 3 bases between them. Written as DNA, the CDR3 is TGTGCCAGCAGCTTAGACGTCAATCAGCCCCAGCATTTT. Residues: CASSLDVNQPQHF.

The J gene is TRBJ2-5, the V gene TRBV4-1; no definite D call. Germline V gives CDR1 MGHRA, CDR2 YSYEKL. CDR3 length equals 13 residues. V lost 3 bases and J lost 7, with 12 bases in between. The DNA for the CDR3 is TGCGCCAGCAGCCAGACTTCCTGGGGGACCCAGTACTTC. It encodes CASSQTSWGTQYF.

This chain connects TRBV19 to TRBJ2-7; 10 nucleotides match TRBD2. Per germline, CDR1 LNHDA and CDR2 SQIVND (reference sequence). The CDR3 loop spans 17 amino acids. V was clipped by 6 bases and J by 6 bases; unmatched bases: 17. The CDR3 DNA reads TGTGCCAGTAGAGGAGCGACTGGTAGGGCTAGCGGGAGCGAGCAGTACTTC. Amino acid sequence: CASRGATGRASGSEQYF.

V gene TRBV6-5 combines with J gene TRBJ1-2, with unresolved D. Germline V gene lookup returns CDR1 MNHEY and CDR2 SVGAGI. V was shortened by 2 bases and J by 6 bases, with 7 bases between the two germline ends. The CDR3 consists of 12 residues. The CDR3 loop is CASSYTKDGYTF. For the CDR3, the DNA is TGTGCCAGCAGTTACACTAAAGATGGCTACACCTTC.

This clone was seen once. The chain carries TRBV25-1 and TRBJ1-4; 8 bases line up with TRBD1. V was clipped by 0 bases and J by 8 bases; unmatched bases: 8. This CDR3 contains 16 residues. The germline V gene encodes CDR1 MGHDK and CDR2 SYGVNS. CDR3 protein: CASSEYSQGAREKLFF. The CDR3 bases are TGTGCCAGCAGTGAATATAGCCAGGGGGCTAGGGAAAAACTGTTTTTT.

The CDR3 nucleotides are TGTGCCAGTGGTGGTGGCAGGGCTGGGGGGGAGCTGTTTTTT. Encoded protein: CASGGGRAGGELFF. The J gene is TRBJ2-2, the V gene TRBV19, with D perhaps TRBD1 (5 bases). The CDR3 contains 14 residues. CDR1 is LNHDA and CDR2 is SQIVND in the germline V gene (reference sequence). Between the trimmed V and J ends, which lost 8 bases and 8 bases, there was a span of 18 bases.

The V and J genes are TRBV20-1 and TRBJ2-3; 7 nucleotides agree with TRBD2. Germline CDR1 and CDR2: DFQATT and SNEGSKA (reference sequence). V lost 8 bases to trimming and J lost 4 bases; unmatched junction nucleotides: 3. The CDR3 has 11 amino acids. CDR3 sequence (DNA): TGCAGTCCAACTAGCGCAGATACGCAGTATTTT. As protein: CSPTSADTQYF.

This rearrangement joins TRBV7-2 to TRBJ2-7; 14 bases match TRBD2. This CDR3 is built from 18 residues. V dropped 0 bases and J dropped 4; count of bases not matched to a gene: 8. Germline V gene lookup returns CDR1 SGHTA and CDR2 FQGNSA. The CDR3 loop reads CASSLAAGTSGGLYEQYF. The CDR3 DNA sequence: TGTGCCAGCAGCTTAGCGGCCGGGACTAGCGGGGGACTTTACGAGCAGTACTTC.